This TCR beta chain was documented in a study of T cell responses to AZD1222 COVID-19 vaccine. Study findings and constraints: It was only after the peak T cell response that any repertoires were sampled. In the spike-specific TCR repertoire, nearly half reportedly target unmutated variant regions. Clonal diversity may have been underestimated in mostly white British donors. Recipients of two AZD1222 doses showed rising Spike-specific TCR breadth and depth.

Generated by immunoSEQ multiplex PCR, the TCRdb table keeps only in-frame clones and is missing some. This table has about 120,000 clones, roughly 88% appearing once. J gave up 4 bases and V 2 bases, and 11 bases lay outside the gene matches. Germline assignment: CDR1 SGHAT and CDR2 FQNNGV. The CDR3 length is 18 residues. Points on this clone: The target antigen is unknown.

The sequencing used peripheral blood, collected on day 0 of MenACWY control vaccination. The chain is built from TRBV11-2 and TRBJ1-6; the match to TRBD1 covers 7 bases. This sequence was found in an adult in good health. The CDR3 DNA follows: TGTGCCAGCAGCTTAAGAGGGACAGACAGGGAATATAATTCACCCCTCCACTTT. It yields the protein CASSLRGTDREYNSPLHF.